This T cell receptor beta chain was identified in a study of blood T cell repertoires in COVID-19. Study-level information: Samples of COVID-19 (acute and convalescent) were obtained from the United States, Italy and Spain.

This clone was recorded once. CDR1 and CDR2 from the germline V gene are LNHDA and SQIVND (reference sequence). V gave up 10 bases and J gave up 3 bases, with 27 bases separating them. This CDR3 is 17 amino acids long. The assay was immunoSEQ multiplex PCR, and TCRdb's table has in-frame clones only and misses some. The sample has about 400,000 clones; 70% to 90% are singletons. The study drew participants aged about 18 to 90 years from 24 US areas. The clonotype comes from a woman in her thirties or forties with acute COVID-19. The gene calls are TRBV19 and TRBJ1-2; TRBD1 might be the D (6 bases). The source material was PBMCs or T cells enriched from blood (not recorded which). The CDR3 sequence is CATLVGEDRSPYYGYTF. The CDR3 DNA follows: TGTGCCACGCTTGTAGGGGAAGACAGGTCTCCCTACTATGGCTACACCTTC.